This T cell receptor beta chain stems from a study of blood T cell repertoires in COVID-19 (dated by TCRdb to between 2020 and 2021). At the level of the whole study: The collaborator samples originated in the United States, Italy and Spain and spanned the acute and convalescent phases of COVID-19. Where HLA class I and class II types were available, the types were taken from metadata supplied by the sample provider, not from assay-based typing. The repertoires were released in a freely available public database meant as a resource for research on the immune response to SARS-CoV-2. A de-identified subject ID, COVID-19 status, age in years and sex were almost always included in the sample metadata. The prospective study material was composed of cDNA or gDNA derived from T cells, B-cell-depleted T cells, or PBMCs. Deeply sampled blood TCRbeta repertoires from subjects exposed to, actively infected with, or recovered from COVID-19 were included in the dataset. The samples were drawn from the first 160 participants of the ongoing ImmuneRACE study and from some 1,300 subjects provided by 6 global collaborators.

This clone was observed a few times. The clone's antigen remains unknown. Base qualities are not provided; no much larger clone lies one nucleotide away. Study-level results and caveats: Clinical and demographic metadata were provided uncurated, with the amount varying by source and participant.

CDR1 SGHTA and CDR2 FQGNSA were looked up in the germline V gene. The cysteine opens and the phenylalanine closes a CDR3 of 17 amino acids. CDR3 DNA only is kept here, 51 bases in frame from base 1. The junction shows trimming of 3 bases on V and 0 bases on J, plus 17 bases between the germline ends. The collaborating institutions used their own protocols to collect whole blood in K2EDTA tubes. For TCRbeta analysis, collaborator samples were shipped as frozen whole blood, as isolated PBMCs, or as DNA extracted from either sample type. The immunoSEQ Assay, a bias-controlled multiplex PCR, was used to amplify TCRbeta CDR3 regions from genomic DNA. The published analysis was carried out like this. Nucleated cell counts per sample were estimated from amplification of reference gene primers within the assay. Sequence reads were collapsed and filtered to measure the absolute abundance of every unique TCRbeta CDR3 rearrangement. For each sample, productive Simpson clonality was calculated by taking the square root of Simpson's diversity index across productive rearrangements. TCRdb retrieved this table from immuneACCESS and kept in-frame rearrangements only. Not all clones are present; in checked studies, unresolved V genes account for under half, and no reason is known for the remainder. V and J calls and clone size are given by that table; D and trimming were obtained from the DNA. The sample table shows 150,000 to 200,000 clones, and around nine tenths are seen once. Roughly 2.2% of the sample belongs to the ten largest clones.

This clonotype was obtained from a man in his 70s with active or convalescent COVID-19. The sample taken for sequencing was peripheral blood. The chain uses TRBV7-2 and TRBJ1-2; D gene: possibly TRBD1, on 6 matching bases. The CDR3 protein: CASSLGPGTSPNYGYTF. The DNA sequence reads TGTGCCAGCAGCTTGGGTCCCGGGACAAGCCCTAACTATGGCTACACCTTC.